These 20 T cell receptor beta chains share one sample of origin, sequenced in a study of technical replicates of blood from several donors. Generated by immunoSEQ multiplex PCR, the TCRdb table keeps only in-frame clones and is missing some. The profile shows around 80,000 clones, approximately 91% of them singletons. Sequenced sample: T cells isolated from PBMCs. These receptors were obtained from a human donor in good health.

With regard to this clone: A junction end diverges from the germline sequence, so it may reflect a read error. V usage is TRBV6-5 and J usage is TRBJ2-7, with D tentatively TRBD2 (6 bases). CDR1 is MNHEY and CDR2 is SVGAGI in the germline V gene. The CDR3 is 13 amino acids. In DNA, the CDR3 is TGTGCCTGCAGGCCTGGCGGGACCTACGAGCAGTACTTC. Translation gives CACRPGGTYEQYF.

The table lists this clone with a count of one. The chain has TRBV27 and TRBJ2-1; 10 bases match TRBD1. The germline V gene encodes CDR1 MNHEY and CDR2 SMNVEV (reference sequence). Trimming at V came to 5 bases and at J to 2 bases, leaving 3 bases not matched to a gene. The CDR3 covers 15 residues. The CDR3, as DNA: TGTGCCAGCAGTCCAGGACAGGGGGCCTACAATGAGCAGTTCTTC. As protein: CASSPGQGAYNEQFF.

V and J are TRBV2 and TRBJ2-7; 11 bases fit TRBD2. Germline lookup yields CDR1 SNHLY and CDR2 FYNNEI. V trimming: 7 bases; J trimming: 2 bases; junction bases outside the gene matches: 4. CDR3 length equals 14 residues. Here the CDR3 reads CASITSGSTYEQYF. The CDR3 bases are TGTGCCAGCATCACTAGCGGGAGTACCTACGAGCAGTACTTC.

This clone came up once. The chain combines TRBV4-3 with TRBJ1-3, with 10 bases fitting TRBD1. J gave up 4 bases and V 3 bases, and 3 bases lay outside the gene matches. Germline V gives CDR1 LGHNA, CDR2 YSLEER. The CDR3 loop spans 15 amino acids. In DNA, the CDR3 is TGCGCCAGCAGCCAGGGACAGGGGTGGGGAAACACCATATATTTT. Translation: CASSQGQGWGNTIYF.

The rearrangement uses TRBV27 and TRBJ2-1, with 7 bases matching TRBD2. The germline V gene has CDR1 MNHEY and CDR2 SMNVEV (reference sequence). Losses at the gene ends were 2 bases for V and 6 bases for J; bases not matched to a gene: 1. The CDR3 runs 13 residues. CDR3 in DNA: TGTGCCAGCAGTTTACGGACTAGCAATGAGCAGTTCTTC. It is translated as CASSLRTSNEQFF.

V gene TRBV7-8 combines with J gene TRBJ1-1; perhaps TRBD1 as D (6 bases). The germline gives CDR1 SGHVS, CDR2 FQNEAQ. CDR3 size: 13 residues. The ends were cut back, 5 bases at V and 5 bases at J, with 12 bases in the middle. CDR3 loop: CASSRKQGTEAFF. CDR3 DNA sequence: TGTGCCAGCAGCCGTAAACAGGGAACTGAAGCTTTCTTT.

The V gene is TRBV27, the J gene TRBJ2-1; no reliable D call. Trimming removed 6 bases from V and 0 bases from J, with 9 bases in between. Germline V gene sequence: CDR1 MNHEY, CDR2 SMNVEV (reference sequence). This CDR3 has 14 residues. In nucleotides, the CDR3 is TGTGCCAGCAGGCGAGCCTACTCCTACAATGAGCAGTTCTTC. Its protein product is CASRRAYSYNEQFF.

This chain's CDR3 is CASSELGLGEGASYEQYF. Here the CDR3 DNA reads TGTGCCAGCAGTGAACTGGGACTAGGGGAAGGTGCCTCCTACGAGCAGTACTTC. J is TRBJ2-7 and V is TRBV2; 8 bases map to TRBD2. The J segment lost 0 bases and the V segment lost 2 bases, leaving 12 bases of the junction unmatched. CDR1 and CDR2 from the germline V gene are SNHLY and FYNNEI. This CDR3 is built from 18 residues.

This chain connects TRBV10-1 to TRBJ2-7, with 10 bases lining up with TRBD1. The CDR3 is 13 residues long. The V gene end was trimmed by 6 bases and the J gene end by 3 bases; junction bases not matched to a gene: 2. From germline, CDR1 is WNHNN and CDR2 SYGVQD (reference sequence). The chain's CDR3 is CASRGDRGYEQYF. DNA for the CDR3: TGCGCCAGCAGGGGGGACAGGGGCTACGAGCAGTACTTC.

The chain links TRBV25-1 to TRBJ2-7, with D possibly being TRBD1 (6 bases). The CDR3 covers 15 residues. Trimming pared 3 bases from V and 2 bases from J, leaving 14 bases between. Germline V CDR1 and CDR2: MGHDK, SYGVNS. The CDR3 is CASSDPGTLPYEQYF. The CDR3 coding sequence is TGTGCCAGCAGTGACCCAGGGACACTTCCCTACGAGCAGTACTTC.

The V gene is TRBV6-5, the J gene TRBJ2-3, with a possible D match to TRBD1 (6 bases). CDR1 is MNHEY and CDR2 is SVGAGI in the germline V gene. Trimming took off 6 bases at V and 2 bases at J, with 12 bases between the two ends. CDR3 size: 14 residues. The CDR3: CASRSRGPTDTQYF. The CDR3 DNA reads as TGTGCCAGCAGATCCAGGGGCCCCACAGATACGCAGTATTTT.

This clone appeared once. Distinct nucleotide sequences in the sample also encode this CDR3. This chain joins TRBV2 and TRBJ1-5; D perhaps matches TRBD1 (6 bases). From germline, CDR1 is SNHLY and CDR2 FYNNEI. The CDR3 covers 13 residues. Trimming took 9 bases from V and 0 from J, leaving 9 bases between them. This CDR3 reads CASNRDSNQPQHF. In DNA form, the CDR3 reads TGTGCCAGTAACAGGGATAGCAATCAGCCCCAGCATTTT.

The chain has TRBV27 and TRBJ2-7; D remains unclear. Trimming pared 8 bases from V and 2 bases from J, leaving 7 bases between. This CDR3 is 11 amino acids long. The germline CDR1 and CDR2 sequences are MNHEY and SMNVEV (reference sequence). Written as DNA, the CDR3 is TGTGCCAGCGGTACTACCTACGAGCAGTACTTC. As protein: CASGTTYEQYF.

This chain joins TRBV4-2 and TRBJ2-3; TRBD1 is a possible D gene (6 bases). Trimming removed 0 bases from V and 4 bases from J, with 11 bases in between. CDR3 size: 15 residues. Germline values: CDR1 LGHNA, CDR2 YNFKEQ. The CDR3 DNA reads TGTGCCAGCAGCCAAGAAGAGAGGGGGTCAGATACGCAGTATTTT. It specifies CASSQEERGSDTQYF.

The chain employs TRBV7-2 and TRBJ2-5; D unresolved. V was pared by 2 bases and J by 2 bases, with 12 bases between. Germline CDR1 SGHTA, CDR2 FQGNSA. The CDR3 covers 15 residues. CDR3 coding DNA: TGTGCCAGCAGCTTATGGGCAGGATCGCAAGAGACCCAGTACTTC. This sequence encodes CASSLWAGSQETQYF.

As DNA, the CDR3 is TGTGCCACCAGCAGAGATCTTTCGAACACTGAAGCTTTCTTT. It codes for CATSRDLSNTEAFF. This sequence joins TRBV15 and TRBJ1-1; D not certain. V was cut by 0 bases and J by 1 base, with 6 bases left in between. Germline V lookup: CDR1 LNHNV, CDR2 YYDKDF (reference sequence). This CDR3 spans 14 amino acids.

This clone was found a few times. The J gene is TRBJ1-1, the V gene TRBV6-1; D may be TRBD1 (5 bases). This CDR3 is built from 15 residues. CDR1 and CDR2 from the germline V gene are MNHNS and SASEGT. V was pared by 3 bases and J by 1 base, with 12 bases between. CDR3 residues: CASSEEGIRNTEAFF. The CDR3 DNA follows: TGTGCCAGCAGTGAGGAGGGGATAAGGAACACTGAAGCTTTCTTT.

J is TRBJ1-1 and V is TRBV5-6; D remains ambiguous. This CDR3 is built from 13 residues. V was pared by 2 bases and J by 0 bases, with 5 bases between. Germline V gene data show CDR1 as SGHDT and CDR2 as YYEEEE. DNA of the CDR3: TGTGCCAGCAGCTTTTCTATGAACACTGAAGCTTTCTTT. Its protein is CASSFSMNTEAFF.

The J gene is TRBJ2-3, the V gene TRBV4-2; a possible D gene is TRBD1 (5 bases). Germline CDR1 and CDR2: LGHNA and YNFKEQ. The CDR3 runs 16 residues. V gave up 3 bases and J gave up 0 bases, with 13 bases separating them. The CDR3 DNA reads TGTGCCAGCAGCCATTTAAGGGGATCGAGCACAGATACGCAGTATTTT. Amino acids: CASSHLRGSSTDTQYF.

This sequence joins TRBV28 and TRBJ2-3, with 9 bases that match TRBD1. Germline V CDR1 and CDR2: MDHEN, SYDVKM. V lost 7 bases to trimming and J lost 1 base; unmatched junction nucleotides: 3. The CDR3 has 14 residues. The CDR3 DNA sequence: TGTGCCAGCATAAGGACAGGGGGCACAGATACGCAGTATTTT. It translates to CASIRTGGTDTQYF. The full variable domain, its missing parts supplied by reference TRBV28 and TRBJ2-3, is DVKVTQSSRYLVKRTGEKVFLECVQDMDHENMFWYRQDPGLGLRLIYFSYDVKMKEKGDIPEGYSVSREKKERFSLILESASTNQTSMYLCASIRTGGTDTQYFGPGTRLTVL.